This note documents a single T cell receptor (beta chain) sequence. The target antigen is unknown. During the collection period, no donor immune events like infections were recorded. The CDR3 extends over 17 amino acids. Looked up from germline, CDR1 is SQVTM and CDR2 is ANQGSEA. Unmatched junction bases numbered 2, after V lost 1 base and J lost 0 bases. These data are taken from a study of identifying expanded T cells in peripheral blood. Study-level points and caveats: Across healthy donors, higher total template counts meant significantly greater roughly two-week count variance. Technical replicates showed approximately 1.2 changed clones; two weeks about 16; four weeks 19.

Clones were read by immunoSEQ multiplex PCR, and TCRdb kept only the in-frame ones, dropping some. Of 50,000 to 75,000 clones in the sample, about four fifths were seen once. The chain carries TRBV29-1 and TRBJ2-1; 14 bases fit TRBD2. Input material: blood. The origin of this receptor is a person aged 18 to 75 in good health. In DNA, the CDR3 is TGCAGCGTTGAAGGGACTAGCGGGAGGCCCTCCTACAATGAGCAGTTCTTC. Protein sequence: CSVEGTSGRPSYNEQFF.